These T cell receptor beta chains were read from a single sample in a study of shared clonotypes between healthy human individuals. TCRdb's copy holds only in-frame clones and misses some; the assay was immunoSEQ multiplex PCR. The sample lists under 600,000 clones, about 96% occurring once. Sequencing was carried out using naive CD4+ T cells sorted from blood. All receptors derive from a woman aged 30 to 39 in good health. The CDR3 runs from the conserved cysteine through the conserved F or W. Each record gives: D gene, clone size, J gene, V gene, CDR3 protein, CDR3 DNA. A D gene is named only where the DNA matches it firmly. Clone size is stated in some rows and not others, as once, few, many or a class when expanded.

D: TRBD2
size: .
J: TRBJ2-1
V: TRBV4-2
CDR3: CASSQDFIRLAGKNEQFF
DNA: TGTGCCAGCAGCCAAGATTTCATTCGGCTAGCGGGAAAAAATGAGCAGTTCTTC

D: .
size: .
J: TRBJ2-1
V: TRBV29-1
CDR3: CSVDFLGAPNEQFF
DNA: TGCAGCGTTGACTTTTTAGGGGCGCCCAATGAGCAGTTCTTC

D: .
size: .
J: TRBJ2-3
V: TRBV19
CDR3: CASASGSRDTQYF
DNA: TGTGCCAGTGCGTCCGGAAGTAGGGATACGCAGTATTTT

D: .
size: .
J: TRBJ1-5
V: TRBV19
CDR3: CASSNVGGQPQHF
DNA: TGTGCCAGTAGTAATGTCGGCGGCCAGCCCCAGCATTTT

D: TRBD1
size: .
J: TRBJ2-5
V: TRBV5-5
CDR3: CASSGGGQGQETQYF
DNA: TGTGCCAGCAGCGGGGGGGGACAGGGCCAAGAGACCCAGTACTTC

D: .
size: .
J: TRBJ1-1
V: TRBV28
CDR3: CASSLTIWGLGTEAFF
DNA: TGTGCCAGCAGTTTGACCATCTGGGGGCTAGGCACTGAAGCTTTCTTT

D: .
size: .
J: TRBJ2-1
V: TRBV19
CDR3: CASMGYNEQFF
DNA: TGTGCCAGTATGGGCTACAATGAGCAGTTCTTC

D: TRBD1
size: .
J: TRBJ2-1
V: TRBV7-3
CDR3: CASSLQGAREQFF
DNA: TGTGCCAGCAGCTTACAGGGGGCGCGTGAGCAGTTCTTC

D: .
size: once
J: TRBJ2-1
V: TRBV27
CDR3: CASSLGRTYNEQFF
DNA: TGTGCCAGCAGTTTGGGCAGGACCTACAATGAGCAGTTCTTC

D: .
size: .
J: TRBJ1-1
V: TRBV5-1
CDR3: CASSRATGTEAFF
DNA: TGCGCCAGCAGCCGCGCGACAGGTACTGAAGCTTTCTTT